Reported below is one TCR beta chain. PCR used 60 Vbeta primers and 13 Jbeta primers. Produced via immunoSEQ multiplex PCR; TCRdb's table is partial and in-frame only. The sample includes roughly 140,000 clones, 79% of them seen just once. The data stem from a study of cytomegalovirus exposure and HLA in healthy donors. This donor's file did not include a recorded CMV serostatus. The receptor comes from a human donor in good health. Sequenced sample: PBMCs.

The CDR3 sequence is CSGGGMGETQYF. CDR3 nucleotides: TGCAGCGGCGGGGGGATGGGAGAGACCCAGTACTTC. The V call is TRBV29-1, the J call TRBJ2-5; 8 positions agree with TRBD2. With V trimmed by 7 bases and J by 4 bases, 5 bases remained unmatched. The germline CDR1 and CDR2 sequences are SQVTM and ANQGSEA. The CDR3 has 12 amino acids.